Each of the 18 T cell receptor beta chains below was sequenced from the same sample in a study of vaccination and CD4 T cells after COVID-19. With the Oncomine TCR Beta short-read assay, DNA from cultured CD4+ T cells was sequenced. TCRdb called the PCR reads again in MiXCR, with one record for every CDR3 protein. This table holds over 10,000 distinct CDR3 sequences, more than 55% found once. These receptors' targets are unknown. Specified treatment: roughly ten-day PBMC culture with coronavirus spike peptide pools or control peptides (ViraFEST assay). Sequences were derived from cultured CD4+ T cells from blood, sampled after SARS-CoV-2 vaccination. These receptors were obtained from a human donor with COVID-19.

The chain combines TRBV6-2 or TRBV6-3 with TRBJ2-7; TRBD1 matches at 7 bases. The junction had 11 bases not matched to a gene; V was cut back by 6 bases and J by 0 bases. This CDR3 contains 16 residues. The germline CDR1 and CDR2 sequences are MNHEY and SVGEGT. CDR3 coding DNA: TGTGCCAGCAGCAGACCGGGACAGCAAAGCTCCTACGAGCAGTACTTC. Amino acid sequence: CASSRPGQQSSYEQYF.

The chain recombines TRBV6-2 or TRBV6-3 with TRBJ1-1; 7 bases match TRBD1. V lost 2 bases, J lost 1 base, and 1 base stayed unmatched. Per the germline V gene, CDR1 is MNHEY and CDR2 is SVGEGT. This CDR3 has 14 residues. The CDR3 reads CASSYQGGNTEAFF. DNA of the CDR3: TGTGCCAGCAGTTACCAGGGGGGGAACACTGAAGCTTTCTTT.

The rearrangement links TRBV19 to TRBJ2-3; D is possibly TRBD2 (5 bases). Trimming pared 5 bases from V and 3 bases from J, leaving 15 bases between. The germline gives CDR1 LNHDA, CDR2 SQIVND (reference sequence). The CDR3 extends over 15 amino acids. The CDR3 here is CASSATLRTTDTQYF. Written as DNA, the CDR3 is TGTGCCAGTAGTGCGACCCTAAGGACTACAGATACGCAGTATTTT.

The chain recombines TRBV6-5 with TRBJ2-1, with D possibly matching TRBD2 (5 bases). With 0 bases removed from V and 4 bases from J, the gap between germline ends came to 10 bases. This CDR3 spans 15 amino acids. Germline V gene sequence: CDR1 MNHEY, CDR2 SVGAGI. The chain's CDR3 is CASSYSTSTYNEQFF. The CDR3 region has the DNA TGTGCCAGCAGTTACTCTACTAGTACGTACAATGAGCAGTTCTTC.

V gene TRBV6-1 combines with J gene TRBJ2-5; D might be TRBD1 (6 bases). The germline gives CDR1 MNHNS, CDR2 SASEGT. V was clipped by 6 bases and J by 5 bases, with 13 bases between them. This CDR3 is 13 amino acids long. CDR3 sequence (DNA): TGTGCCAGCAGCGGACAGCATAGGGAGACCCAGTACTTC. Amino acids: CASSGQHRETQYF.

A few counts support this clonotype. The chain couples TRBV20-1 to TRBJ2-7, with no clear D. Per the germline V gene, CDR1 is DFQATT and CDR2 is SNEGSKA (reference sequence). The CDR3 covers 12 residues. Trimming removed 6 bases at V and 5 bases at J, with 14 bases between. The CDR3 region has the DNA TGCAGTGCAATTCCGGGTGTGGACGAGCAGTACTTC. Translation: CSAIPGVDEQYF.

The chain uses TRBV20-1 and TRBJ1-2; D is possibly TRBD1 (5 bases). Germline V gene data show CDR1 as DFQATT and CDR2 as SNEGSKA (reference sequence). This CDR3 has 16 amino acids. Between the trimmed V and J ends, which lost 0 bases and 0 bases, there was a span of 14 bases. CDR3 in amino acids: CSAREPRQGANYGYTF. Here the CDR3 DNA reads TGCAGTGCTAGAGAGCCGCGCCAGGGTGCTAACTATGGCTACACCTTC.

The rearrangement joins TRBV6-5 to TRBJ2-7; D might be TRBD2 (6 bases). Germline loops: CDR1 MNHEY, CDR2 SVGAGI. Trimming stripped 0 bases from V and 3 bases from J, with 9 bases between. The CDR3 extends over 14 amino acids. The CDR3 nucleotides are TGTGCCAGCAGTTACTCCGGGGGAAGCTACGAGCAGTACTTC. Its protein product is CASSYSGGSYEQYF.

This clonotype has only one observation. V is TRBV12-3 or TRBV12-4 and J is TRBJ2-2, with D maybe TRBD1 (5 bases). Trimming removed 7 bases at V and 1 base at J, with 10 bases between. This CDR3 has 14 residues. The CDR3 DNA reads TGTGCCAGCAACAGACAGCAGAACACCGGGGAGCTGTTTTTT. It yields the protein CASNRQQNTGELFF.

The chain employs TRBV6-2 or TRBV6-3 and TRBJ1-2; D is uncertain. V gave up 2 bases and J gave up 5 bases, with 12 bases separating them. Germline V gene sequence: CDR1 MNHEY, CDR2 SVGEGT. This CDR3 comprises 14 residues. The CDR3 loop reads CASSYRNSGYGYTF. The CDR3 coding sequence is TGTGCCAGCAGTTACCGGAACTCCGGGTATGGCTACACCTTC.

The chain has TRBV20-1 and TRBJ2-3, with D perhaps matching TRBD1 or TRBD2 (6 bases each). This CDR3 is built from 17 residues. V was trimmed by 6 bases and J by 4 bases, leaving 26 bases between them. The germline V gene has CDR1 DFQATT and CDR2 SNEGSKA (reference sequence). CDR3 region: CSARPGAWVTKADTQYF. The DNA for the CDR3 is TGCAGTGCACGGCCGGGGGCATGGGTAACCAAGGCAGATACGCAGTATTTT.

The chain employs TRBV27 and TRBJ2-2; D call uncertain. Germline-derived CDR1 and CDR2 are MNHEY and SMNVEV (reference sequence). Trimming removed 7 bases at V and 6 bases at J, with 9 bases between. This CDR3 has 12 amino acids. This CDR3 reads CASNHGSGELFF. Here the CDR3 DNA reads TGTGCCAGCAATCACGGGTCCGGGGAGCTGTTTTTT.

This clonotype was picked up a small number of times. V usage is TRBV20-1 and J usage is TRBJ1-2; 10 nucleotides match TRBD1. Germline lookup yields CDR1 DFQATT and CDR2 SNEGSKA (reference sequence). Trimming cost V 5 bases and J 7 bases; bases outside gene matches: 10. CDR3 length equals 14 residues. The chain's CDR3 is CSAAPTGGNSGYTF. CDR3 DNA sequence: TGCAGTGCTGCCCCGACAGGGGGCAATTCTGGCTACACCTTC.

The CDR3 reads CASSLTPPPSGAHGYTF. The CDR3 bases are TGTGCCAGCAGCTTAACCCCCCCACCGTCAGGGGCTCATGGCTACACCTTC. This chain connects TRBV7-9 to TRBJ1-2; the D gene is possibly TRBD1 (6 bases). CDR3 size: 17 residues. Germline assignment: CDR1 SEHNR and CDR2 FQNEAQ (reference sequence). V was cut by 2 bases and J by 6 bases, with 22 bases left in between.

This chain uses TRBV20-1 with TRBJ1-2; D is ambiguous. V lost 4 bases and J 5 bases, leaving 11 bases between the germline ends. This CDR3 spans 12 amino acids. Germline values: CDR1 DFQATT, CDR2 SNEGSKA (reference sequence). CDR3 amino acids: CSATVNGYGYTF. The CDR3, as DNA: TGCAGTGCTACCGTAAACGGGTATGGCTACACCTTC.

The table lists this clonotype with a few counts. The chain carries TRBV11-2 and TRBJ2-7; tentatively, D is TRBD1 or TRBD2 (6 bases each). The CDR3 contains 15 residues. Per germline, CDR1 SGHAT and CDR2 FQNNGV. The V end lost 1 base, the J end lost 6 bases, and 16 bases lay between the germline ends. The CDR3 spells CASSLVRGQGSEQYF. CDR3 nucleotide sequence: TGTGCCAGCAGCTTAGTTCGGGGGCAGGGGTCCGAGCAGTACTTC.

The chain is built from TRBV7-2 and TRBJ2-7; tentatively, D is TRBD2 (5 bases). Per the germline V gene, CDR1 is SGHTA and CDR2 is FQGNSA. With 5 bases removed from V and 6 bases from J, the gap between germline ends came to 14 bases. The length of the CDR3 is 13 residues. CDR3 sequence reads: CASSRTGNGEQYF. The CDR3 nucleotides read TGTGCCAGCAGCCGCACGGGGAACGGCGAGCAGTACTTC. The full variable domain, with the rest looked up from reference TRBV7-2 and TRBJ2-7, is GAGVSQSPSNKVTEKGKDVELRCDPISGHTALYWYRQSLGQGLEFLIYFQGNSAPDKSGLPSDRFSAERTGGSVSTLTIQRTQQEDSAVYLCASSRTGNGEQYFGPGTRLTVT.

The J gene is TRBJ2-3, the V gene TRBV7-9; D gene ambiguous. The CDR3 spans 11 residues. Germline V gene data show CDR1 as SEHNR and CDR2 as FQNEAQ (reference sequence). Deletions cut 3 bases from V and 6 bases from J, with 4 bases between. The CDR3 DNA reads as TGTGCCAGCAGCTTTAAGGATACGCAGTATTTT. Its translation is CASSFKDTQYF.